The TCR beta chain described here comes from a study of identical twins. General observations from the study: The analysis was cross-sectional rather than longitudinal within donors. Excess low generation probability was seen in twin-shared out-of-frame alpha sequences. A partial confounding effect on zero-insertion analyses could come from invariant MAIT and iNKT cells.

The CDR3 is 17 residues long. The germline CDR1 and CDR2 sequences are KGHSY and FQNENV. V was clipped by 4 bases and J by 8 bases, with 26 bases between them. A universal primer site came from template switching; cDNA carried unique molecular identifiers. TCRdb fed the 5' RACE reads into MiXCR, producing one record per CDR3 protein. The repertoire holds about 300,000 distinct CDR3 sequences, 12% seen once, with around 6.9% in the top ten. This clonotype was picked up one time. Antigen: not known. These data were also reused for a study on yellow fever vaccine responses in identical twins.

What was sequenced was CD8+ T cells sorted from blood. The chain recombines TRBV16 with TRBJ1-2, with D unclear. This TCR derives from a woman aged 18-35 years in good health. In DNA, the CDR3 is TGTGCCAGCAGCCCTCACGGGAGGGCAGCAGATTTGCCGGGCTACACCTTC. Its protein is CASSPHGRAADLPGYTF.